What follows are 25 T cell receptor beta chains derived from one specimen sequenced in a study of Ad26.COV2.S vaccination and SARS-CoV-2 variants. The assay was immunoSEQ multiplex PCR, and TCRdb's table has in-frame clones only and misses some. The sample carries about 350,000 clones, 80% to 90% recorded once. The treatment was: over 15 received Ad26.COV2.S at low or high dose, single or two shots; roughly 5 received placebo; per-sample allocation not given. The samples date from day 63 after the first vaccine or placebo injection. The sequencing used peripheral blood, collected in a trial of Ad26.COV2.S vaccine versus placebo. The receptors originated from a person between 18 and 65 years old who received the Ad26.COV2.S COVID-19 vaccine or a placebo.

To note about this clone: The same CDR3 is also encoded by other DNA sequences in this sample. The V gene is TRBV5-1, the J gene TRBJ2-2; D is unclear. Germline lookup yields CDR1 SGHRS and CDR2 YFSETQ. Trimming cost V 0 bases and J 0 bases, with 6 bases left between them. The CDR3 loop spans 15 amino acids. CDR3 residues: CASSLGVANTGELFF. CDR3 nucleotides: TGCGCCAGCAGCTTGGGGGTCGCGAACACCGGGGAGCTGTTTTTT.

V usage is TRBV7-2 and J usage is TRBJ2-2; unclear D gene. This CDR3 is 15 amino acids long. V dropped 1 base and J dropped 4 bases, with 10 bases sitting between them. Germline V CDR1 and CDR2: SGHTA, FQGNSA. CDR3: CASSLVVMSTGELFF. CDR3 coding DNA: TGTGCCAGCAGCTTAGTGGTCATGAGCACCGGGGAGCTGTTTTTT.

DNA for the CDR3: TGTGCCAGCAGTTTTCGGGTTCAGGAAAAACTGTTTTTT. Its protein product is CASSFRVQEKLFF. The rearrangement links TRBV12-3 or TRBV12-4 to TRBJ1-4; the D is unclear. The CDR3 is made up of 13 amino acids. V gave up 3 bases and J gave up 8 bases, with 10 bases separating them.

This rearrangement joins TRBV7-2 to TRBJ1-2; possibly TRBD1 for D (5 bases). Between the trimmed V and J ends, which lost 1 base and 3 bases, there was a span of 12 bases. Germline V gene lookup returns CDR1 SGHTA and CDR2 FQGNSA. This CDR3 is built from 15 residues. The CDR3 DNA sequence: TGTGCCAGCAGCTTAGGGGGGAGCGGGGACTATGGCTACACCTTC. Its protein is CASSLGGSGDYGYTF.

The chain combines TRBV5-1 with TRBJ1-1; 7 nucleotides align to TRBD1. In germline, CDR1 is SGHRS, CDR2 YFSETQ. J gave up 4 bases and V 4 bases, and 7 bases lay outside the gene matches. The length of the CDR3 is 14 residues. DNA of the CDR3: TGCGCCAGCAGCAGGAGACAGGGAGCCACTGAAGCTTTCTTT. Its protein is CASSRRQGATEAFF.

The J gene is TRBJ2-1, the V gene TRBV7-3; no definite D call. The CDR3 extends over 16 amino acids. Looked up from germline, CDR1 is SGHTA and CDR2 is FQGTGA. V lost 5 bases and J lost 4, with 18 bases in between. CDR3 coding DNA: TGTGCCAGCAGCCCCCCGCCGGGTCCAGGATACAATGAGCAGTTCTTC. Amino acids: CASSPPPGPGYNEQFF. Together with reference TRBV7-3 and TRBJ2-1, the CDR3 gives the full variable domain: GAGVSQTPSNKVTEKGKYVELRCDPISGHTALYWYRQSLGQGPEFLIYFQGTGAADDSGLPNDRFFAVRPEGSVSTLKIQRTERGDSAVYLCASSPPPGPGYNEQFFGPGTRLTVL.

This chain joins TRBV7-2 and TRBJ2-7, with 9 nucleotides matching TRBD2. V lost 5 bases and J lost 2; bases outside the gene matches: 16. Germline V gene lookup returns CDR1 SGHTA and CDR2 FQGNSA. CDR3 length: 18 amino acids. CDR3 amino acids: CASSQAGGFRQTTYEQYF. The CDR3 DNA reads TGTGCCAGCAGCCAAGCGGGGGGCTTCCGACAAACGACCTACGAGCAGTACTTC.

The rearrangement uses TRBV15 and TRBJ1-5, with D hard to call. V was pared by 6 bases and J by 0 bases, with 12 bases between. CDR1 LNHNV and CDR2 YYDKDF come from the germline V gene (reference sequence). The CDR3 is 15 residues long. CDR3 in amino acids: CATSKRRNSNQPQHF. The CDR3, as DNA: TGTGCCACCAGTAAGCGCAGGAATAGCAATCAGCCCCAGCATTTT. Combining the CDR3 with reference TRBV15 and TRBJ1-5 gives the whole variable domain DAMVIQNPRYQVTQFGKPVTLSCSQTLNHNVMYWYQQKSSQAPKLLFHYYDKDFNNEADTPDNFQSRRPNTSFCFLDIRSPGLGDTAMYLCATSKRRNSNQPQHFGDGTRLSIL.

This chain joins TRBV6-5 and TRBJ1-5, with D possibly matching TRBD1 (6 bases). Germline V lookup: CDR1 MNHEY, CDR2 SVGAGI. This CDR3 comprises 14 residues. V lost 6 bases and J lost 2, with 11 bases in between. The CDR3 nucleotides are TGTGCCAGCAGCCCGGACAGCCGCAATCAGCCCCAGCATTTT. Protein sequence: CASSPDSRNQPQHF.

V is TRBV5-4 and J is TRBJ2-2; TRBD2 matches 7 bases. Germline V gives CDR1 SGHNT, CDR2 YYREEE (reference sequence). Trimming at V came to 5 bases and at J to 4 bases, leaving 14 bases not matched to a gene. CDR3 length equals 17 residues. The CDR3 loop reads CASSSRPGGGSTGELFF. CDR3 nucleotides: TGTGCCAGCAGTTCGCGGCCGGGCGGGGGATCCACCGGGGAGCTGTTTTTT.

The chain is built from TRBV6-2 or TRBV6-3 and TRBJ1-4, with 12 bases aligning to TRBD1. This CDR3 contains 15 residues. V lost 5 bases to trimming and J lost 6 bases; unmatched junction nucleotides: 4. Germline V CDR1 and CDR2: MNHEY, SVGEGT. The CDR3, as DNA: TGTGCCAGCAGTGACGGGACAGGGGGCTATGAAAAACTGTTTTTT. Translation: CASSDGTGGYEKLFF.

The gene calls are TRBV18 and TRBJ1-5, with 10 bases matching TRBD1. V was clipped by 4 bases and J by 5 bases; unmatched bases: 8. In germline, CDR1 is KGHSH, CDR2 LQKENI. The CDR3 sequence is 16 residues long. Here the CDR3 reads CASSQLGTGAHQPQHF. The CDR3 DNA reads as TGTGCCAGCTCACAGTTAGGGACAGGGGCTCATCAGCCCCAGCATTTT.

This CDR3 is CASSQGGGTDTQYF. The CDR3 DNA reads TGTGCCAGCAGCCAAGGGGGCGGCACAGATACGCAGTATTTT. The V call is TRBV3-1 (or the pseudogene TRBV3-2), the J call TRBJ2-3; maybe TRBD1 (5 bases). V dropped 1 base and J dropped 1 base, with 6 bases sitting between them. Germline V lookup: CDR1 LGHDT, CDR2 YNNKEL (reference sequence). This CDR3 has 14 residues.

This rearrangement joins TRBV4-1 to TRBJ2-1, with D unresolved. Looked up from germline, CDR1 is MGHRA and CDR2 is YSYEKL. Trimming took 4 bases from V and 6 from J, leaving 13 bases between them. The CDR3 is 14 residues long. CDR3 nucleotides: TGCGCCAGCAGCCGACGGGCGGTCTTCAATGAGCAGTTCTTC. Its protein product is CASSRRAVFNEQFF.

This chain links TRBV7-3 with TRBJ2-1; possible D gene TRBD2, 5 bases. The CDR3 length is 15 residues. The germline V gene has CDR1 SGHTA and CDR2 FQGTGA. Trimming pared 2 bases from V and 9 bases from J, leaving 17 bases between. The CDR3 bases are TGTGCCAGCAGCTTAGAGGGCAGTACCGGGCGTGAGCAGTTCTTC. Its protein product is CASSLEGSTGREQFF.

This clone has only one observation. The chain carries TRBV6-6 and TRBJ1-1; no definite D call. V lost 5 bases, J lost 8 bases, and 12 bases lay in between. The CDR3 runs to 12 residues. Per germline, CDR1 MNHNY and CDR2 SVGAGI (reference sequence). Here the CDR3 DNA reads TGTGCCAGCAGTAGAGCGGATCAGGAAGCTTTCTTT. Translation: CASSRADQEAFF.

This chain connects TRBV12-3 or TRBV12-4 to TRBJ1-4; no definite D call. Trimming shortened V by 4 bases and J by 12 bases, and 12 bases separated the two germline ends. The CDR3 has 12 residues. The CDR3 bases are TGTGCCAGCAGTTCCGACAACCAGGAACTGTTTTTT. Encoded protein: CASSSDNQELFF.

Details on this clone: The sample holds other DNA sequences that translate to the same CDR3. V and J are TRBV9 and TRBJ1-1; D is uncertain. The CDR3 totals 13 residues. The V gene's germline CDR1 is SGDLS and CDR2 YYNGEE. V shed 0 bases and J shed 0 bases, with 3 bases lying between them. CDR3 residues: CASSVALNTEAFF. The CDR3 bases are TGTGCCAGCAGCGTAGCACTGAACACTGAAGCTTTCTTT.

CDR3 in DNA: TGTGCCAGCAGTGAGCGGACAGTGGCACGCGAAGCTTTCTTT. Translation gives CASSERTVAREAFF. The chain links TRBV6-2 or TRBV6-3 to TRBJ1-1; possibly TRBD1 for D (6 bases). CDR1 is MNHEY and CDR2 is SVGEGT in the germline V gene. The CDR3 extends over 14 amino acids. V lost 5 bases, J lost 8 bases, and 18 bases lay in between.

This clone was counted a single time. CDR3 amino acids: CASSYRDTQYF. The CDR3 nucleotides read TGTGCCAGCAGCTACAGGGACACGCAGTATTTT. The chain couples TRBV14 to TRBJ2-3; D is possibly TRBD1 (6 bases). V shed 5 bases and J shed 9 bases, with 9 bases lying between them. CDR3 length equals 11 residues. Germline V gene sequence: CDR1 SGHDN, CDR2 FVKESK.

This chain connects TRBV28 to TRBJ2-6; tentatively, D is TRBD1 (6 bases). V shed 4 bases and J shed 4 bases, with 11 bases lying between them. Germline V gene data show CDR1 as MDHEN and CDR2 as SYDVKM. The CDR3 has 15 amino acids. The CDR3, as DNA: TGTGCCAGCAGTTCTACAGGGCACGGGGCCAACGTCCTGACTTTC. Its protein is CASSSTGHGANVLTF.

The gene calls are TRBV7-2 and TRBJ2-3; D is unclear. The length of the CDR3 is 13 residues. Trimming removed 1 base at V and 3 bases at J, with 5 bases between. Germline V lookup: CDR1 SGHTA, CDR2 FQGNSA. This chain's CDR3 is CASSLVDTDTQYF. The CDR3 nucleotides read TGTGCCAGCAGCTTAGTGGATACAGATACGCAGTATTTT.

The V call is TRBV20-1, the J call TRBJ2-2, with D perhaps TRBD1 (5 bases). V was trimmed by 6 bases and J by 7 bases, leaving 15 bases between them. The CDR3 has 13 residues. Germline values: CDR1 DFQATT, CDR2 SNEGSKA (reference sequence). The CDR3 region is CSASQGLGGELFF. The CDR3 DNA is TGCAGTGCCAGTCAGGGTTTGGGCGGGGAGCTGTTTTTT.

The genes are TRBV28 and TRBJ2-2; no clear D gene. This CDR3 is built from 15 residues. The germline V and J ends were trimmed by 5 bases and 1 base, with 11 bases remaining between them. Germline CDR1 MDHEN, CDR2 SYDVKM. The CDR3 DNA reads TGTGCCAGCAGTGAACTTAACGGGAACACCGGGGAGCTGTTTTTT. Translation: CASSELNGNTGELFF.

The CDR3 loop is CASSQGDQTRQYF. Here the CDR3 DNA reads TGCGCCAGCAGCCAAGGGGATCAAACGAGGCAGTACTTC. The chain has TRBV4-3 and TRBJ2-7; D uncertain. CDR1 LGHNA and CDR2 YSLEER come from the germline V gene. Trimming stripped 1 base from V and 9 bases from J, with 13 bases between. This CDR3 has 13 amino acids.